This paragraph reports one TCR beta chain. Its antigen remains unknown. The sample belongs to a study of OX40 agonist ivuxolimab in advanced cancers. Study results and limitations: The authors also found low normalized T-cell clonal expansion in some nonresponders.

Assay: immunoSEQ multiplex PCR; the TCRdb copy retains only in-frame clones and omits some. Altogether 55,000 to 80,000 clones are present, roughly 84% being singletons, with the ten largest covering approximately 0.27%. Germline-derived CDR1 and CDR2 are MGHDK and SYGVNS. V gave up 7 bases and J gave up 0 bases, with 1 base separating them. The CDR3 covers 12 residues. This specimen was CD4+ or CD8+ T cells sorted from blood, taken in a trial of the OX40 agonist ivuxolimab. The source is an adult with an advanced solid tumor such as melanoma, head and neck, liver or kidney cancer. This chain joins TRBV25-1 and TRBJ2-6, with D hard to call. CDR3 nucleotide sequence: TGTGCCAGCACCTCTGGGGCCAACGTCCTGACTTTC. Encoded protein: CASTSGANVLTF.